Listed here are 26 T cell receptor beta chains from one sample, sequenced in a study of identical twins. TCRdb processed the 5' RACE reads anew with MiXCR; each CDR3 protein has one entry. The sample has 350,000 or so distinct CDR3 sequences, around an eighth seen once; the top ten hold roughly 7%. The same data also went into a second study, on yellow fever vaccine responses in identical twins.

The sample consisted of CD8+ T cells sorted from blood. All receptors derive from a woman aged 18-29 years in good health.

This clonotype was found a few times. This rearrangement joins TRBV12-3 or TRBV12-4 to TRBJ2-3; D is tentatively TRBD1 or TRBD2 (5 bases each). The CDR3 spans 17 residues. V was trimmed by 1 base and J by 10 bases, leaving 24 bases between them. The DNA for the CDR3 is TGTGCCAGCAGTTTAGAGGGTGAGACAGCCGCCGTCGGGGCGCAGTATTTT. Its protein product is CASSLEGETAAVGAQYF.

The CDR3 protein is CASGGGGRLDNEQFF. DNA for the CDR3: TGTGCCAGCGGTGGAGGGGGCCGGTTGGACAATGAGCAGTTCTTC. V gene TRBV27 combines with J gene TRBJ2-1, with D maybe TRBD1 (7 bases). The CDR3 has 15 amino acids. V dropped 8 bases and J dropped 5 bases, with 19 bases sitting between them. Germline CDR1 is MNHEY and CDR2 is SMNVEV (reference sequence).

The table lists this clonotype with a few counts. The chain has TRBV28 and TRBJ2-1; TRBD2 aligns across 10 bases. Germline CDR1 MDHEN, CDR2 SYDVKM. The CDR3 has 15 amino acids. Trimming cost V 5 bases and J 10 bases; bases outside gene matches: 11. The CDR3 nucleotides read TGTGCCAGCAGTCCTAGCGGGAGCGTCCAATGGGAGCAGTTCTTC. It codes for CASSPSGSVQWEQFF.

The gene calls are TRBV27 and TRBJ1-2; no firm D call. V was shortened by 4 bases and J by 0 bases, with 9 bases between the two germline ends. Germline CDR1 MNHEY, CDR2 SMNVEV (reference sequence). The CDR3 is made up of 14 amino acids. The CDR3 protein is CASSYGRPNYGYTF. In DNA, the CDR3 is TGTGCCAGCAGTTACGGGAGGCCTAACTATGGCTACACCTTC.

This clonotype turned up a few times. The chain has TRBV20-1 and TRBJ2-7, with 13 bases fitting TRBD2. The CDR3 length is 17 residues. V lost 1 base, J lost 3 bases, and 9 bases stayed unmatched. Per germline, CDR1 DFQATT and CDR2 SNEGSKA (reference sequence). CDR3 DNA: TGCAGTGCTAGAGTAACGGGGACTAGCGGGACCGGCTACGAGCAGTACTTC. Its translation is CSARVTGTSGTGYEQYF.

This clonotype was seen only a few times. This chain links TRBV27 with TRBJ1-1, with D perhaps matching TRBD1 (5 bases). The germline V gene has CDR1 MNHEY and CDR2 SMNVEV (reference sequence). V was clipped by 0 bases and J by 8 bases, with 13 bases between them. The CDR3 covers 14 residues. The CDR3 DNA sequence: TGTGCCAGCAGTTTATCGCCTAGACAGAGGGAAGCTTTCTTT. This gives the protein CASSLSPRQREAFF.

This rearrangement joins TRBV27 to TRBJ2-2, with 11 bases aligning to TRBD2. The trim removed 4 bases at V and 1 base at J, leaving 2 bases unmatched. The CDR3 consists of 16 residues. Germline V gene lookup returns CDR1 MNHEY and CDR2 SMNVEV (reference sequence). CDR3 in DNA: TGTGCCAGCAGTTGGGGACTAGCGGTGAACACCGGGGAGCTGTTTTTT. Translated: CASSWGLAVNTGELFF.

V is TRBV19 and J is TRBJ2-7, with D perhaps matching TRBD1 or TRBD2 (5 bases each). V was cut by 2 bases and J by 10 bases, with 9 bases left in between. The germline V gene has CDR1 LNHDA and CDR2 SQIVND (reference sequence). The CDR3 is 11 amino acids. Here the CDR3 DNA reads TGTGCCAGTAGTATAAAGGGACCACAGTACGTC. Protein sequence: CASSIKGPQYV.

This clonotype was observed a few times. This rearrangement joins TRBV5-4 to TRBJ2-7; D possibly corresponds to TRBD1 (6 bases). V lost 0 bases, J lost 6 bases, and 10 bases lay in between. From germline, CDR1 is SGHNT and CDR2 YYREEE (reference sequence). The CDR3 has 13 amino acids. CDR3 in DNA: TGTGCCAGCAGCTTGGAGACAGGTGTCGAGCAGTACGTC. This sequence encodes CASSLETGVEQYV.

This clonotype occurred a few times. The CDR3 DNA follows: TGTGCCAGCAGCGTAGACTCCGGGACTAGCGGGAGTGATACGCAGTATTTT. Translation: CASSVDSGTSGSDTQYF. V gene TRBV9 combines with J gene TRBJ2-3, with 14 positions matching TRBD2. CDR1 and CDR2 from the germline V gene are SGDLS and YYNGEE. V gave up 0 bases and J gave up 6 bases; unmatched junction bases: 6. This CDR3 contains 17 residues.

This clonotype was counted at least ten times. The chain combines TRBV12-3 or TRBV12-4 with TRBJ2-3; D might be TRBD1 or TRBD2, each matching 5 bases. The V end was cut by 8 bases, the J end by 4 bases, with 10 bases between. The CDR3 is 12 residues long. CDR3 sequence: CASALGADTQYF. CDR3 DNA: TGTGCCAGCGCACTGGGGGCAGATACGCAGTATTTT.

CDR3 sequence reads: CASSVPGPHKNIQYF. DNA of the CDR3: TGTGCCAGCAGCGTACCAGGCCCCCACAAAAACATTCAGTACTTC. The genes are TRBV7-9 and TRBJ2-4; no firm D call. The germline CDR1 and CDR2 sequences are SEHNR and FQNEAQ (reference sequence). V lost 5 bases and J lost 3, with 14 bases in between. CDR3 length: 15 residues.

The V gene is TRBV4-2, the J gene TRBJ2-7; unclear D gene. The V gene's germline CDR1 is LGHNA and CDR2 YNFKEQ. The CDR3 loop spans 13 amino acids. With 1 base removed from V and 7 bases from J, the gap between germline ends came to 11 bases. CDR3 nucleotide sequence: TGTGCCAGCAGCCAAGGCAGCCCAGATGAGCAGTACTTC. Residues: CASSQGSPDEQYF.

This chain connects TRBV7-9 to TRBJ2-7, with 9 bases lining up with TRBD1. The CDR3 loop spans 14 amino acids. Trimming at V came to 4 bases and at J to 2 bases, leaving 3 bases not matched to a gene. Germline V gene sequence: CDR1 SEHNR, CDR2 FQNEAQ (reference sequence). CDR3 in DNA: TGTGCCAGCAGCTCATGGACAGGGGCCTACGAGCAGTACTTC. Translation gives CASSSWTGAYEQYF.

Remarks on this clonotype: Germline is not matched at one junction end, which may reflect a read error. The CDR3 DNA reads TGCTGTGCTAGAGATGGGGCTAGCGGGAGAGACACAGATACGCAGTATTTT. It encodes CCARDGASGRDTDTQYF. V usage is TRBV20-1 and J usage is TRBJ2-3, with TRBD2 matching 10 bases. Germline loops: CDR1 DFQATT, CDR2 SNEGSKA (reference sequence). The CDR3 has 17 residues.

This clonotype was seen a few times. The CDR3 region has the DNA TGTGTCGCAACCTCAGGGTCTGAGGAAACCTACGAGCAGTACTTC. Translation: CVATSGSEETYEQYF. This chain uses TRBV2 with TRBJ2-7; possibly TRBD1 for D (5 bases). Germline CDR1 and CDR2: SNHLY and FYNNEI. CDR3 length equals 15 residues.

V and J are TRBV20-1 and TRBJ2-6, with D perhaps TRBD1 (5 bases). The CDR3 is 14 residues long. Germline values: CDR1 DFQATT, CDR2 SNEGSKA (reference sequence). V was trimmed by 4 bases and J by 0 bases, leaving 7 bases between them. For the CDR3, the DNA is TGCAGTGCTAAGACAGACTCTGGGGCCAACGTCCTGACTTTC. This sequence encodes CSAKTDSGANVLTF.

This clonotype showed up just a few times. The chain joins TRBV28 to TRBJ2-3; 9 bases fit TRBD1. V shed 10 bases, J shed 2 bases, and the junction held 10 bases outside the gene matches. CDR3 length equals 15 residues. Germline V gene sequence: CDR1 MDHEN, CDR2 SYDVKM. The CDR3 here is CATNLGTGLTDTQYF. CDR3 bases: TGTGCCACCAACCTTGGGACAGGGCTCACAGATACGCAGTATTTT.

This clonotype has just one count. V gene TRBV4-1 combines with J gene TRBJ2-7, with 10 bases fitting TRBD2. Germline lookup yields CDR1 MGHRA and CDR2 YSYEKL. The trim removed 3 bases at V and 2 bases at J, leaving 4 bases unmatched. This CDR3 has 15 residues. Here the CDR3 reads CASSQGLALTYEQYF. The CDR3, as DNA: TGCGCCAGCAGCCAGGGACTAGCGCTGACCTACGAGCAGTACTTC.

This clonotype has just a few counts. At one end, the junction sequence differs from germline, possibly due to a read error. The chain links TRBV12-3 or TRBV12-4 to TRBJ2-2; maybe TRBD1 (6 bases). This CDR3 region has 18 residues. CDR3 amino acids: CACSTQPGHRNLFGELFF. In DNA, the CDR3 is TGTGCCTGCAGTACTCAACCGGGACACAGAAATTTGTTCGGGGAGCTGTTTTTT.

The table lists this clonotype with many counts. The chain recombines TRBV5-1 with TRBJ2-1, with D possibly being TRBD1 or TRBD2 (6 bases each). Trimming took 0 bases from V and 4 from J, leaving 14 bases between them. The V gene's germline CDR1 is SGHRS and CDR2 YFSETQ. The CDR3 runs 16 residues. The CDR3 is CASSLVFQGTYNEQFF. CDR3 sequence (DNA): TGCGCCAGCAGCTTGGTCTTTCAGGGGACTTACAATGAGCAGTTCTTC.

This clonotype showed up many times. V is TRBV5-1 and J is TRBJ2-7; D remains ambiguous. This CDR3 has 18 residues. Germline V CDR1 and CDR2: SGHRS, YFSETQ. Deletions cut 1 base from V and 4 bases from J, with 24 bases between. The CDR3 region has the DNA TGCGCCAGCAGCTTGAGTGAACAGACGTCCATGGGATTATACGAGCAGTACTTC. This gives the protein CASSLSEQTSMGLYEQYF.

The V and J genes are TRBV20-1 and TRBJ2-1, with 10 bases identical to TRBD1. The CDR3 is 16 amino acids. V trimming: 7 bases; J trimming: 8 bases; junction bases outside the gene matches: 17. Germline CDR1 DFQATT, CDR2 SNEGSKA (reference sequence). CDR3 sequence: CSVRMTGTGVFDEQFF. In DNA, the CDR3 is TGCAGTGTTCGAATGACCGGGACAGGGGTATTCGATGAGCAGTTCTTC.

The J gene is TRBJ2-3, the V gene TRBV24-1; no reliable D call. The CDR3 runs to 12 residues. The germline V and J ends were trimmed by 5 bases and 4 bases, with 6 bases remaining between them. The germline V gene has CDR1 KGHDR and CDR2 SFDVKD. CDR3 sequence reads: CATSVQSDTQYF. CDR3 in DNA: TGTGCCACCAGTGTCCAGTCAGATACGCAGTATTTT.

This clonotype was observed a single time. CDR3 DNA sequence: TGTGCCAGCATATACTCGGTTGTGGATGAGCAGTTCTTC. This translates into CASIYSVVDEQFF. The chain recombines TRBV2 with TRBJ2-1, with D uncertain. Germline assignment: CDR1 SNHLY and CDR2 FYNNEI. V lost 7 bases and J lost 8, with 15 bases in between. CDR3 length: 13 residues.

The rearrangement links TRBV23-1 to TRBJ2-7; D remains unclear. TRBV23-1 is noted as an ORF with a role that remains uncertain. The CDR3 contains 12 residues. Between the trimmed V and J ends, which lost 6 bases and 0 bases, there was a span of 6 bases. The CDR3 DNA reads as TGCGCCAGCAGGAAACTCTCCTACGAGCAGTACGTC. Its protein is CASRKLSYEQYV.